The entry below gives a single TCR beta chain sequence along with its context. Its antigen is as yet unknown. TCRdb reanalyzed the 5' RACE reads, giving one entry per CDR3 protein sequence and no DNA. The sample table includes roughly 100,000 distinct CDR3 sequences. There are 13 residues in the CDR3. Germline assignment: CDR1 SQVTM and CDR2 ANQGSEA. This specimen belongs to a study of monozygotic twins with inflammatory bowel disease. Overall study results and limits: Discrimination among different T cell subtypes was not achievable.

J is TRBJ1-5 and V is TRBV29-1; the D gene TCRdb calls, TRBD1, cannot be checked with no DNA. The sequenced sample consisted of blood. This TCR came from a human donor with ulcerative colitis or Crohn's disease, or a healthy co-twin of an affected twin (not recorded which). CDR3 residues: CSVGRGVAGPQHF.